These 14 T cell receptor beta chains came from one sample sequenced in a study of long-term antiretroviral therapy in people with HIV. Samples were assayed with immunoSEQ v3.0 at survey level. This table comes from immunoSEQ multiplex PCR, and its TCRdb copy is limited to in-frame clones, with some not included. The sample carries some 5,600 clones, around 80% recorded once. The source material was unsorted PBMCs, sampled 1.8 years before starting antiretroviral therapy. The receptors were sampled from a man aged 40-50 years with HIV.

V gene TRBV4-2 combines with J gene TRBJ2-7; no clear D. This CDR3 comprises 15 residues. V was trimmed by 0 bases and J by 4 bases, leaving 13 bases between them. Germline CDR1 is LGHNA and CDR2 is YNFKEQ. The CDR3 DNA follows: TGTGCCAGCAGCCAAGAAAGTCCCCCGGGTTACGAGCAGTACTTC. As protein: CASSQESPPGYEQYF.

This sequence joins TRBV28 and TRBJ1-2; 12 nucleotides match TRBD1. The CDR3 length is 16 residues. The germline CDR1 and CDR2 sequences are MDHEN and SYDVKM. The V and J ends lost 5 bases and 3 bases, in that order; junction bases with no gene match: 7. The CDR3 DNA sequence: TGTGCCAGCAGTGACCCCGGGACAGGGGGCGACTATGGCTACACCTTC. Its protein product is CASSDPGTGGDYGYTF.

The genes are TRBV6-6 and TRBJ1-5; D is ambiguous. This CDR3 spans 10 amino acids. V lost 5 bases and J 4 bases, leaving 0 bases between the germline ends. Looked up from germline, CDR1 is MNHNY and CDR2 is SVGAGI (reference sequence). This chain's CDR3 is CASSNQPQHF. Written as DNA, the CDR3 is TGTGCCAGCAGTAATCAGCCCCAGCATTTT.

The V call is TRBV19, the J call TRBJ2-3, with D possibly TRBD1 on 7 matching bases. The CDR3 has 15 residues. Germline CDR1 is LNHDA and CDR2 is SQIVND (reference sequence). V gave up 3 bases and J gave up 3 bases, with 13 bases separating them. This CDR3 is CASSIRAGGTDTQYF. The CDR3 region has the DNA TGTGCCAGTAGTATTCGGGCAGGGGGGACAGATACGCAGTATTTT.

This chain joins TRBV9 and TRBJ2-2, with D tentatively TRBD1 (5 bases). The length of the CDR3 is 16 residues. V lost 4 bases to trimming and J lost 3 bases, with 16 bases between them. CDR1 and CDR2 (germline): SGDLS, YYNGEE. The chain's CDR3 is CASSPRVGPDTGELFF. Written as DNA, the CDR3 is TGTGCCAGCAGCCCCAGGGTCGGACCAGACACCGGGGAGCTGTTTTTT.

The chain is built from TRBV7-9 and TRBJ2-7, with no clear D. CDR1 is SEHNR and CDR2 is FQNEAQ in the germline V gene (reference sequence). The ends were cut back, 0 bases at V and 6 bases at J, with 9 bases in the middle. The CDR3 is made up of 13 amino acids. CDR3 bases: TGTGCCAGCAGCTTAGCGGGTGGCGCCGAGCAGTACTTC. It yields the protein CASSLAGGAEQYF.

This chain's CDR3 is CASSSRFDEQYF. The CDR3 region has the DNA TGTGCCAGCAGCTCAAGGTTCGACGAGCAGTACTTC. This rearrangement joins TRBV5-4 to TRBJ2-7; no definite D call. V was clipped by 3 bases and J by 5 bases, with 9 bases between them. Germline CDR1 is SGHNT and CDR2 is YYREEE (reference sequence). CDR3 length: 12 amino acids.

The chain joins TRBV25-1 to TRBJ1-1; possibly TRBD1 for D (6 bases). Trimming cost V 6 bases and J 5 bases, with 19 bases left between them. Germline CDR1 is MGHDK and CDR2 is SYGVNS. The CDR3 sequence is 15 residues long. The CDR3 region has the DNA TGTGCCAGCAGGGGAGCGGGGGGCGGCTGGACTGAAGCTTTCTTT. It yields the protein CASRGAGGGWTEAFF.

The V and J genes are TRBV30 and TRBJ2-2; tentative D call: TRBD1 (6 bases). Germline loops: CDR1 GTSNPN, CDR2 SVGIG (reference sequence). CDR3 length: 17 residues. The CDR3 is CAWGLDPTNILTGELFF. The DNA of the CDR3 is TGTGCGTGGGGGCTGGACCCGACCAACATTCTTACCGGGGAGCTGTTTTTT.

The chain is built from TRBV28 and TRBJ1-1; D unresolved. Germline CDR1 and CDR2: MDHEN and SYDVKM. Trimming shortened V by 3 bases and J by 10 bases, and 12 bases separated the two germline ends. The CDR3 covers 12 residues. CDR3 DNA: TGTGCCAGCAGTTTGTACCCCCGCAGAGCTTTCTTT. It translates to CASSLYPRRAFF.

This chain joins TRBV7-9 and TRBJ1-4; TRBD1 matches at 7 bases. The CDR3 consists of 13 residues. Germline V gives CDR1 SEHNR, CDR2 FQNEAQ (reference sequence). Trimming at V came to 5 bases and at J to 11 bases, leaving 8 bases not matched to a gene. CDR3 sequence reads: CASSPDRPIKLFF. Written as DNA, the CDR3 is TGTGCCAGCAGCCCGGACAGGCCAATCAAACTGTTTTTT.

On this clone: A read error may produce the germline difference seen at one junction end. The chain employs TRBV25-1 and TRBJ2-7; D is ambiguous. CDR3 length equals 8 residues. Per germline, CDR1 MGHDK and CDR2 SYGVNS. The CDR3 DNA follows: TGTGCCAGCAGTGACTTCCTCTTC. It yields the protein CASSDFLF.

The rearrangement links TRBV27 to TRBJ2-2; 8 bases map to TRBD1. The V gene's germline CDR1 is MNHEY and CDR2 SMNVEV (reference sequence). CDR3 length: 16 amino acids. V lost 6 bases to trimming and J lost 4 bases; unmatched junction nucleotides: 10. CDR3 in amino acids: CASRNRQGQGTGELFF. The CDR3 coding sequence is TGTGCCAGCAGAAATCGACAGGGGCAGGGCACCGGGGAGCTGTTTTTT.

The CDR3 DNA sequence: TGTGCCAGCAGCCAGGTTAACAGAGCCTTCTCTGGAAACACCATATATTTT. It is translated as CASSQVNRAFSGNTIYF. This chain links TRBV4-2 with TRBJ1-3; no clear D gene. Germline-derived CDR1 and CDR2 are LGHNA and YNFKEQ. The CDR3 spans 17 residues. V was shortened by 3 bases and J by 0 bases, with 15 bases between the two germline ends.